This T cell receptor beta chain derives from a study of technical replicates of blood from several donors. The CDR3 is 16 amino acids. Trimming pared 5 bases from V and 0 bases from J, leaving 17 bases between. Germline CDR1 MDHEN, CDR2 SYDVKM. Clones were sequenced by immunoSEQ multiplex PCR, and TCRdb holds only the in-frame ones, with some missing. Of tens of thousands of clones listed, about 95% are singletons. This chain uses TRBV28 with TRBJ2-7; D uncertain. The sample consisted of T cells isolated from PBMCs. This clonotype was sampled from a human donor in good health. CDR3: CASSIPPGPPSYEQYF. In DNA, the CDR3 is TGTGCCAGCAGTATCCCGCCAGGTCCCCCCTCCTACGAGCAGTACTTC. Together with reference TRBV28 and TRBJ2-7, the CDR3 gives the full variable domain: DVKVTQSSRYLVKRTGEKVFLECVQDMDHENMFWYRQDPGLGLRLIYFSYDVKMKEKGDIPEGYSVSREKKERFSLILESASTNQTSMYLCASSIPPGPPSYEQYFGPGTRLTVT.